The 32 T cell receptor beta chains given below trace back to one sample, sequenced in a study of blood T cell repertoires in COVID-19. This table comes from immunoSEQ multiplex PCR, and its TCRdb copy is limited to in-frame clones, with some not included. Of 300,000 to 400,000 clones in the sample, around 89% were seen once. Sequencing was carried out using PBMCs or T cells enriched from blood (not recorded which). The source of these receptors is a man in his late teens or twenties who had recovered from COVID-19.

The chain uses TRBV28 and TRBJ2-1; D not resolved. CDR3 length: 14 residues. V dropped 5 bases and J dropped 2 bases, with 10 bases sitting between them. CDR1 is MDHEN, CDR2 SYDVKM, per germline. In DNA form, the CDR3 reads TGTGCCAGCAGTCCACGAAGAGCCTACAATGAGCAGTTCTTC. It yields the protein CASSPRRAYNEQFF.

The chain uses TRBV9 and TRBJ2-1; D unclear. Trimming removed 2 bases from V and 5 bases from J, with 11 bases in between. The CDR3 is made up of 14 amino acids. CDR1 and CDR2 from the germline V gene are SGDLS and YYNGEE. In DNA, the CDR3 is TGTGCCAGCAGCGTCTCTAGTTTGAACAATGAGCAGTTCTTC. Translating gives CASSVSSLNNEQFF.

The genes are TRBV12-5 and TRBJ1-6; the D is unclear. Per germline, CDR1 LGHNT and CDR2 FRNRAP. The CDR3 has 13 amino acids. Trimming pared 4 bases from V and 14 bases from J, leaving 15 bases between. The CDR3 is CASGWSGIQALHF. CDR3 DNA sequence: TGTGCTAGTGGTTGGTCGGGAATACAAGCCCTCCACTTT.

The V gene is TRBV7-9, the J gene TRBJ2-5; D is possibly TRBD2 (5 bases). The CDR3 length is 14 residues. V was clipped by 4 bases and J by 3 bases, with 12 bases between them. Germline CDR1 reads SEHNR; CDR2 reads FQNEAQ (reference sequence). CDR3 protein: CASSSGWEKETQYF. In nucleotides, the CDR3 is TGTGCCAGCAGCTCCGGATGGGAGAAAGAGACCCAGTACTTC.

The CDR3 sequence: CASSEPTGTSRGQTQYF. DNA of the CDR3: TGCGCCAGCAGTGAGCCGACCGGGACTAGCAGGGGGCAGACCCAGTACTTC. The chain recombines TRBV10-1 with TRBJ2-5; tentatively, D is TRBD2 (9 bases). Germline V CDR1 and CDR2: WNHNN, SYGVQD (reference sequence). This CDR3 comprises 17 residues. V was shortened by 2 bases and J by 6 bases, with 22 bases between the two germline ends.

The rearrangement links TRBV5-5 to TRBJ1-6; 11 nucleotides align to TRBD1. Germline CDR1 reads SGHKS; CDR2 reads YYEKEE (reference sequence). This CDR3 has 16 residues. V lost 7 bases and J lost 7; bases outside the gene matches: 10. CDR3 sequence reads: CASRSPGQGANSPLHF. In DNA, the CDR3 is TGTGCCAGCCGATCTCCAGGACAGGGGGCGAATTCACCCCTCCACTTT.

The chain employs TRBV10-3 and TRBJ2-2, with D hard to call. CDR3 length: 16 amino acids. Trimming shortened V by 4 bases and J by 0 bases, and 12 bases separated the two germline ends. The germline V gene encodes CDR1 ENHRY and CDR2 SYGVKD. CDR3 in amino acids: CAISARPGSNTGELFF. The CDR3 DNA reads as TGTGCCATCAGTGCGAGGCCCGGATCGAACACCGGGGAGCTGTTTTTT.

This chain connects TRBV7-9 to TRBJ1-5, with 9 bases aligning to TRBD1. Germline trimming cut 5 bases from V and 8 bases from J; bases unmatched to any gene: 10. The germline V gene has CDR1 SEHNR and CDR2 FQNEAQ (reference sequence). The CDR3 has 15 residues. CDR3 DNA sequence: TGTGCCAGCAGCCCGGGACAGGGTTTTGGAGAGCCCCAGCATTTT. Translated: CASSPGQGFGEPQHF.

The chain joins TRBV7-8 to TRBJ1-5; no clear D. This CDR3 has 13 amino acids. V was clipped by 2 bases and J by 4 bases, with 6 bases between them. Germline V gene lookup returns CDR1 SGHVS and CDR2 FQNEAQ. The CDR3 protein is CASSLSGNQPQHF. CDR3 sequence (DNA): TGTGCCAGCAGCTTATCCGGTAATCAGCCCCAGCATTTT.

In regard to this clone: This specimen includes other DNA sequences encoding the same CDR3. This sequence joins TRBV19 and TRBJ1-5; possibly TRBD1 for D (5 bases). The V end was cut by 2 bases, the J end by 7 bases, with 12 bases between. Germline CDR1 is LNHDA and CDR2 is SQIVND (reference sequence). The CDR3 runs 14 residues. The CDR3 DNA follows: TGTGCCAGTAGTATACGGCAGGGAAACCAGCCCCAGCATTTT. The encoded protein is CASSIRQGNQPQHF. Supplemented by reference TRBV19 and TRBJ1-5, the full variable domain reads DGGITQSPKYLFRKEGQNVTLSCEQNLNHDAMYWYRQDPGQGLRLIYYSQIVNDFQKGDIAEGYSVSREKKESFPLTVTSAQKNPTAFYLCASSIRQGNQPQHFGDGTRLSIL.

The V gene is TRBV6-1, the J gene TRBJ2-7; no clear D. V lost 0 bases, J lost 1 base, and 13 bases lay in between. CDR3 length equals 16 residues. Germline assignment: CDR1 MNHNS and CDR2 SASEGT. The CDR3 DNA is TGTGCCAGCAGTGAAGCTGTCAGGAAAGTTTCCTACGAGCAGTACTTC. Its translation: CASSEAVRKVSYEQYF.

V usage is TRBV7-2 and J usage is TRBJ2-5; D ambiguous. V was pared by 5 bases and J by 5 bases, with 15 bases between. CDR3 size: 14 residues. Germline values: CDR1 SGHTA, CDR2 FQGNSA. This CDR3 reads CASSPGLGWETQYF. The CDR3 DNA sequence: TGTGCCAGCAGCCCCGGTCTGGGCTGGGAGACCCAGTACTTC. Full variable domain (remainder filled in from reference TRBV7-2 and TRBJ2-5): GAGVSQSPSNKVTEKGKDVELRCDPISGHTALYWYRQSLGQGLEFLIYFQGNSAPDKSGLPSDRFSAERTGGSVSTLTIQRTQQEDSAVYLCASSPGLGWETQYFGPGTRLLVL.

For the CDR3, the DNA is TGTGCCAGTAGTGAGGATTGGCAGATCCACGAGCAGTACTTC. Amino acid sequence: CASSEDWQIHEQYF. The chain couples TRBV19 to TRBJ2-7, with D unclear. The CDR3 sequence is 14 residues long. Trimming pared 5 bases from V and 5 bases from J, leaving 16 bases between. Germline V gives CDR1 LNHDA, CDR2 SQIVND (reference sequence). The full variable domain, rest sourced from reference TRBV19 and TRBJ2-7, is DGGITQSPKYLFRKEGQNVTLSCEQNLNHDAMYWYRQDPGQGLRLIYYSQIVNDFQKGDIAEGYSVSREKKESFPLTVTSAQKNPTAFYLCASSEDWQIHEQYFGPGTRLTVT.

The genes are TRBV6-2 or TRBV6-3 and TRBJ2-7; 9 bases match TRBD1. CDR3 length: 16 amino acids. V shed 2 bases, J shed 5 bases, and the junction held 10 bases outside the gene matches. In germline, CDR1 is MNHEY, CDR2 SVGEGT. CDR3 bases: TGTGCCAGCAGTTACCCCAGGACAGGGGCCGAAAACGAGCAGTACTTC. Amino acid sequence: CASSYPRTGAENEQYF.

CDR3 in DNA: TGCGCCAGCAGCCAAGATCTGGCCGGGGGGTGGTTCTTC. Translated: CASSQDLAGGWFF. This chain uses TRBV4-1 with TRBJ2-1, with TRBD2 identical over 7 bases. Unmatched junction bases numbered 8, after V lost 0 bases and J lost 15 bases. The CDR3 is 13 residues long. Germline V lookup: CDR1 MGHRA, CDR2 YSYEKL.

The chain combines TRBV19 with TRBJ2-3; D is ambiguous. Per germline, CDR1 LNHDA and CDR2 SQIVND (reference sequence). CDR3 size: 11 residues. V lost 1 base and J lost 13, with 9 bases in between. The CDR3 reads CASSIGLAEYF. DNA of the CDR3: TGTGCCAGTAGTATAGGCCTTGCGGAGTATTTT.

This chain joins TRBV7-2 and TRBJ2-2; 8 bases map to TRBD2. Losses at the gene ends were 3 bases for V and 8 bases for J; bases not matched to a gene: 5. The germline V gene has CDR1 SGHTA and CDR2 FQGNSA. The CDR3 is 14 amino acids. The DNA for the CDR3 is TGTGCCAGCAGCTTCAGCGGGAGTTTGGGGGAGCTGTTTTTT. It encodes CASSFSGSLGELFF.

This chain connects TRBV18 to TRBJ1-5; D gene ambiguous. Germline lookup yields CDR1 KGHSH and CDR2 LQKENI. The V end lost 3 bases, the J end lost 2 bases, and 8 bases lay between the germline ends. The CDR3 loop spans 14 amino acids. CDR3 DNA: TGTGCCAGCTCACCCGAGAGTGGCAATCAGCCCCAGCATTTT. As protein: CASSPESGNQPQHF. Full variable domain (remainder filled in from reference TRBV18 and TRBJ1-5): NAGVMQNPRHLVRRRGQEARLRCSPMKGHSHVYWYRQLPEEGLKFMVYLQKENIIDESGMPKERFSAEFPKEGPSILRIQQVVRGDSAAYFCASSPESGNQPQHFGDGTRLSIL.

This chain links TRBV3-1 (or the pseudogene TRBV3-2) with TRBJ1-6, with 9 nucleotides matching TRBD1. V dropped 3 bases and J dropped 6; count of bases not matched to a gene: 3. Germline lookup yields CDR1 LGHDT and CDR2 YNNKEL (reference sequence). The CDR3 consists of 15 residues. The CDR3 region has the DNA TGTGCCAGCAGCCAGGCGGGACAGGGTAATTCACCCCTCCACTTT. It encodes CASSQAGQGNSPLHF.

V gene TRBV18 combines with J gene TRBJ1-2, with TRBD1 matching 9 bases. This CDR3 comprises 17 residues. Germline CDR1 reads KGHSH; CDR2 reads LQKENI. The J segment lost 7 bases and the V segment lost 6 bases, leaving 18 bases of the junction unmatched. Written as DNA, the CDR3 is TGTGCCAGCTCCCGTCCCGGGACAGGGATACCCTCAACTGGCTACACCTTC. Translated, it gives CASSRPGTGIPSTGYTF.

V is TRBV9 and J is TRBJ2-3; 8 bases fit TRBD2. This CDR3 is built from 16 residues. Germline V CDR1 and CDR2: SGDLS, YYNGEE. V shed 3 bases, J shed 1 base, and the junction held 7 bases outside the gene matches. This CDR3 reads CASSEYGTRGTDTQYF. CDR3 bases: TGTGCCAGCAGCGAGTATGGGACTAGGGGCACAGATACGCAGTATTTT.

The rearrangement links TRBV4-2 to TRBJ2-2; 12 bases line up with TRBD1. Germline CDR1 LGHNA, CDR2 YNFKEQ. The CDR3 spans 18 residues. After removal of 3 bases from V and 5 bases from J, the junction contained 10 bases not matched to a gene. The CDR3 here is CASSQRIRDRGPTGELFF. The CDR3 region has the DNA TGTGCCAGCAGCCAGCGAATCCGGGACAGGGGGCCTACCGGGGAGCTGTTTTTT.

The V gene is TRBV6-2 or TRBV6-3, the J gene TRBJ2-1; D uncertain. The V gene's germline CDR1 is MNHEY and CDR2 SVGEGT. The CDR3 is 15 residues long. With 0 bases removed from V and 0 bases from J, the gap between germline ends came to 6 bases. The CDR3 coding sequence is TGTGCCAGCAGTTACTCTCTAATCTCCTACAATGAGCAGTTCTTC. The encoded protein is CASSYSLISYNEQFF.

This clone was found a few times. This sequence joins TRBV6-6 and TRBJ1-5; 11 positions match TRBD1. Germline V lookup: CDR1 MNHNY, CDR2 SVGAGI (reference sequence). The CDR3 runs 19 residues. Germline trimming cut 5 bases from V and 2 bases from J; bases unmatched to any gene: 14. The CDR3 sequence is CASSPRTGGIGWGNQPQHF. CDR3 coding DNA: TGTGCCAGCAGTCCCCGGACAGGGGGCATCGGATGGGGCAATCAGCCCCAGCATTTT.

The CDR3, as DNA: TGTGCCTGGACCCCGGGACAGGGTTGGAGCACTGAAGCTTTCTTT. Its translation is CAWTPGQGWSTEAFF. This chain links TRBV30 with TRBJ1-1, with TRBD1 matching 9 bases. This CDR3 contains 15 residues. With V trimmed by 4 bases and J by 4 bases, 10 bases remained unmatched. Germline loops: CDR1 GTSNPN, CDR2 SVGIG (reference sequence). Full variable domain (missing parts from reference TRBV30 and TRBJ1-1): SQTIHQWPATLVQPVGSPLSLECTVEGTSNPNLYWYRQAAGRGLQLLFYSVGIGQISSEVPQNLSASRPQDRQFILSSKKLLLSDSGFYLCAWTPGQGWSTEAFFGQGTRLTVV.

This chain connects TRBV30 to TRBJ1-4; D is possibly TRBD1 (5 bases). The CDR3 contains 14 residues. CDR1 and CDR2 from the germline V gene are GTSNPN and SVGIG (reference sequence). V was pared by 4 bases and J by 7 bases, with 16 bases between. This CDR3 is CAWTPAGGVEKLFF. Written as DNA, the CDR3 is TGTGCCTGGACTCCGGCCGGGGGTGTTGAAAAACTGTTTTTT.

This sequence joins TRBV7-2 and TRBJ1-5; D not certain. The germline V gene encodes CDR1 SGHTA and CDR2 FQGNSA. This CDR3 has 13 residues. The V and J ends lost 4 bases and 6 bases respectively, with 10 bases between them. Here the CDR3 DNA reads TGTGCCAGCAGCTCCCTGGAGTCTCAGCCCCAGCATTTT. Protein: CASSSLESQPQHF.

CDR3 DNA: TGTGCCAGCAGTTTACCGACTGCCTACGAGCAGTACTTC. Translating it yields CASSLPTAYEQYF. V gene TRBV6-1 combines with J gene TRBJ2-7; no clear D. This CDR3 has 13 amino acids. The germline V gene encodes CDR1 MNHNS and CDR2 SASEGT. The V end was cut by 5 bases, the J end by 2 bases, with 10 bases between.

The chain employs TRBV9 and TRBJ1-2; D gene ambiguous. The CDR3 consists of 14 residues. Trimming shortened V by 8 bases and J by 8 bases, and 22 bases separated the two germline ends. Germline lookup yields CDR1 SGDLS and CDR2 YYNGEE. CDR3 bases: TGTGCCAGGCAACATCACAATGTTCTGTGGGGCTACACCTTC. Translation: CARQHHNVLWGYTF.

CDR3 in amino acids: CASSELSGNHEQFF. The CDR3 region has the DNA TGTGCCAGCAGTGAATTGTCCGGGAACCATGAGCAGTTCTTC. The genes are TRBV25-1 and TRBJ2-1; tentatively, D is TRBD2 (5 bases). V was cut by 1 base and J by 8 bases, with 12 bases left in between. Germline V lookup: CDR1 MGHDK, CDR2 SYGVNS. CDR3 length equals 14 residues.

The CDR3 sequence is CASSQDFGGGGNTIYF. The CDR3 nucleotides are TGTGCCAGCAGCCAAGATTTCGGGGGAGGAGGAAACACCATATATTTT. The chain couples TRBV14 to TRBJ1-3; TRBD1 is a possible D gene (5 bases). The germline gives CDR1 SGHDN, CDR2 FVKESK. V lost 0 bases to trimming and J lost 4 bases, with 13 bases between them. The CDR3 contains 16 residues.

The CDR3 DNA sequence: TGTGCCAGCAGCCCGTCCCCTGGTGTGCAGGGCACTTATGGCTACACCTTC. As protein: CASSPSPGVQGTYGYTF. J is TRBJ1-2 and V is TRBV5-5; possible D gene TRBD1, 5 bases. This CDR3 comprises 17 residues. Germline-derived CDR1 and CDR2 are SGHKS and YYEKEE (reference sequence). V gave up 4 bases and J gave up 5 bases, with 24 bases separating them.